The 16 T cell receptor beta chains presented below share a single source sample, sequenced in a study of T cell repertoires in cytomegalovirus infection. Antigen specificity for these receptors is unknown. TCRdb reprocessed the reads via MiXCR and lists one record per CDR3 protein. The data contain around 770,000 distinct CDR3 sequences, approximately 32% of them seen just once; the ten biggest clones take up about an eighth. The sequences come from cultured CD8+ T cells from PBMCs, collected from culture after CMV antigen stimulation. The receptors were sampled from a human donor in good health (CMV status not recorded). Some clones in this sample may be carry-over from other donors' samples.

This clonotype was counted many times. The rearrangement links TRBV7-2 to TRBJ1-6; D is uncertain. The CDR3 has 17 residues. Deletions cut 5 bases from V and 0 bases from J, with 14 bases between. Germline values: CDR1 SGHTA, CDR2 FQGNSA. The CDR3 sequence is CASSQNLLSSYNSPLHF. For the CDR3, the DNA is TGTGCCAGCAGCCAGAACCTGTTGAGCTCCTATAATTCACCCCTCCACTTT.

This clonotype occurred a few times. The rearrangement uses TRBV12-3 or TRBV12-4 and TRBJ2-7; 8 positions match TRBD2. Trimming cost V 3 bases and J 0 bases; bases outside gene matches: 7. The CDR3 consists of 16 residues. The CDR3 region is CASSFDFGGGSYEQYF. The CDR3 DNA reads TGTGCCAGCAGTTTCGATTTCGGGGGGGGCTCCTACGAGCAGTACTTC.

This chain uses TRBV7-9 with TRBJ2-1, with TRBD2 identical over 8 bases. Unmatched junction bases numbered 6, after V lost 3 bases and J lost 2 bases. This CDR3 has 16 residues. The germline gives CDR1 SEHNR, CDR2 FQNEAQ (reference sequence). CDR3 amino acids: CASSFLLAGTYNEQFF. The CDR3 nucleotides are TGTGCCAGCAGCTTCCTCCTAGCGGGTACCTACAATGAGCAGTTCTTC.

The DNA for the CDR3 is TGTGCCAGCCCAACAGGCGAGGGGAACTATGGCTACACCTTC. It specifies CASPTGEGNYGYTF. The V gene is TRBV9, the J gene TRBJ1-2; tentative D call: TRBD1 (5 bases). V gave up 7 bases and J gave up 2 bases, with 15 bases separating them. In germline, CDR1 is SGDLS, CDR2 YYNGEE. The CDR3 runs to 14 residues.

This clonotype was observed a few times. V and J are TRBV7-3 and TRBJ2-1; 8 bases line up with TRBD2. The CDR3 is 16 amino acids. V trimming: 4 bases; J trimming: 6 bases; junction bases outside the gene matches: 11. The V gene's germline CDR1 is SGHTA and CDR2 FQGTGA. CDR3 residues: CASSSYHGGGGNEQFF. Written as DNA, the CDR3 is TGTGCCAGCAGCTCCTACCACGGGGGGGGCGGCAATGAGCAGTTCTTC.

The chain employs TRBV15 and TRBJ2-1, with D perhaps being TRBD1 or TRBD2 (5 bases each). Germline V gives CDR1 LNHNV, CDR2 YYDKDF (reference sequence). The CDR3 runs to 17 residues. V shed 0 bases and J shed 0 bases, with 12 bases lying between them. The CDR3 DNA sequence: TGTGCCACCAGCAGAGATCCCCCAGGGAGCTCCTACAATGAGCAGTTCTTC. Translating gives CATSRDPPGSSYNEQFF.

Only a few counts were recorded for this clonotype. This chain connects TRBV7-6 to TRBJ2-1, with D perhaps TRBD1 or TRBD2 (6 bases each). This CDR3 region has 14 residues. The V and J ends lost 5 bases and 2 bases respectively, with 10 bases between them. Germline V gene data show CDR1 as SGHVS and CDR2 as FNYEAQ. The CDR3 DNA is TGTGCCAGCAGCGGGGGGCCCACCTACAATGAGCAGTTCTTC. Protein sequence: CASSGGPTYNEQFF.

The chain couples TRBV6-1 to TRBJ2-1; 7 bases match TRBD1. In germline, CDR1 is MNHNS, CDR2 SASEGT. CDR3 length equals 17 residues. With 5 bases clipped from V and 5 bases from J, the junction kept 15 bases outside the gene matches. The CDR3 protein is CASSSRPPGQRDNEQFF. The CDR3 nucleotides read TGTGCCAGCAGTTCCAGACCTCCGGGACAGAGAGACAATGAGCAGTTCTTC.

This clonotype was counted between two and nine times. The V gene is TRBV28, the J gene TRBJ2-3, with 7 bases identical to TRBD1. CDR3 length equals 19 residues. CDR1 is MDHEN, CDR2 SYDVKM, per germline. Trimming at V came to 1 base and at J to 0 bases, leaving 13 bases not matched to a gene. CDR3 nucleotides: TGTGCCAGCAGTTTATCCCACAGGGGAGAGGCCGTTAGCACAGATACGCAGTATTTT. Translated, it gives CASSLSHRGEAVSTDTQYF.

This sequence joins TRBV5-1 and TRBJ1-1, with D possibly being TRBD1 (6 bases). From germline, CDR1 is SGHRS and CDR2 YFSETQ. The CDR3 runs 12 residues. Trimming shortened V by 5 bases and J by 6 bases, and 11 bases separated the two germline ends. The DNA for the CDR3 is TGCGCCAGCAGTACACAGGGAGCTGAAGCTTTCTTT. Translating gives CASSTQGAEAFF.

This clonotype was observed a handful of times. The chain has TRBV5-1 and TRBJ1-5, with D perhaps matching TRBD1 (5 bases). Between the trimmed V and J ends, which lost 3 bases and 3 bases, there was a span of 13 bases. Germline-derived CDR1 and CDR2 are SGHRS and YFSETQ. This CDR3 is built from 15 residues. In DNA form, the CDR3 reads TGCGCCAGCAGCTCGGGGGTGGCGGACAATCAGCCCCAGCATTTT. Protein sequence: CASSSGVADNQPQHF. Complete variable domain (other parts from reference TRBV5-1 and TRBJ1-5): KAGVTQTPRYLIKTRGQQVTLSCSPISGHRSVSWYQQTPGQGLQFLFEYFSETQRNKGNFPGRFSGRQFSNSRSEMNVSTLELGDSALYLCASSSGVADNQPQHFGDGTRLSIL.

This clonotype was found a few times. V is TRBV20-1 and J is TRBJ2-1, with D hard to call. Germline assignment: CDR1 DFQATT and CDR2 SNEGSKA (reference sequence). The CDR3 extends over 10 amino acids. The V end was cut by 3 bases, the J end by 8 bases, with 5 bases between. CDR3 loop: CSARIDEQFF. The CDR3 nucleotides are TGCAGTGCTAGGATCGATGAGCAGTTCTTC.

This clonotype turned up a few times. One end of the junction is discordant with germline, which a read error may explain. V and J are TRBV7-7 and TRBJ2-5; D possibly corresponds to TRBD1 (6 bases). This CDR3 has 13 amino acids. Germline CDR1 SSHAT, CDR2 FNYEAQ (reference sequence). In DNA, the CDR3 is TGTGCTAGCAGCCCAGACAGGCAAGAGACCCAGTACTTC. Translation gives CASSPDRQETQYF.

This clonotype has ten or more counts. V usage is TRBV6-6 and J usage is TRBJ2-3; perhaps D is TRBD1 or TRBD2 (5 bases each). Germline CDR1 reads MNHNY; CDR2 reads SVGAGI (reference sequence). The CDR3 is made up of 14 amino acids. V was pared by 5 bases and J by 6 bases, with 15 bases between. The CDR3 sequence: CASSTLGRVDTQYF. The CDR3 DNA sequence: TGTGCCAGCAGTACCCTGGGGCGGGTGGATACGCAGTATTTT.

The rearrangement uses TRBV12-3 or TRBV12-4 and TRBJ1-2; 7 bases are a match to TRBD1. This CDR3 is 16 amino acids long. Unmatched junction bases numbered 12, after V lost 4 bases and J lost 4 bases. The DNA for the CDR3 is TGTGCCAGCAGTTCCTCCGGGACAGAGTGGGGCTATGGCTACACCTTC. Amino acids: CASSSSGTEWGYGYTF.

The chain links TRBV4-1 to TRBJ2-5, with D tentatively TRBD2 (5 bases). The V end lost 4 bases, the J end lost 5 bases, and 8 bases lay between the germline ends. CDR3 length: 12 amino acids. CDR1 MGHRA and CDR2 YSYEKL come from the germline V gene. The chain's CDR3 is CASSPGYETQYF. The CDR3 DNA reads TGCGCCAGCAGCCCGGGGTACGAGACCCAGTACTTC.